This TCR beta chain was identified during a study of blood T cell repertoires in COVID-19. This clone was counted once. Trimming stripped 6 bases from V and 0 bases from J, with 13 bases between. The germline V gene has CDR1 SGHRS and CDR2 YFSETQ. The CDR3 extends over 15 amino acids. Sequenced by immunoSEQ multiplex PCR; TCRdb stores in-frame clones only, minus some. The table has some 160,000 clones, 65% to 85% seen once. This receptor was identified in an elderly woman with acute or convalescent COVID-19. Sequenced material: peripheral blood. The chain employs TRBV5-1 and TRBJ1-5; D not certain. In DNA, the CDR3 is TGCGCCAGCAACCTCGACGGAGATAGCAATCAGCCCCAGCATTTT. Its translation is CASNLDGDSNQPQHF.